The T cell receptor beta chain under discussion was sequenced for a study of T cells in Graves' hyperthyroidism and ophthalmopathy. As for the study in general: It was at initial diagnosis, before any treatment, that peripheral blood was collected.

Amplification of TCR beta CDR3 regions used RNA as the template. The study used the HTBI primer set for a first-round RT-PCR of the TCR CDR3. MiXCR, run by TCRdb on the multiplex PCR reads, gives a single entry per CDR3 protein. The sample has a few hundred thousand distinct CDR3 sequences; 13% to 15% are singletons. In germline, CDR1 is SEHNR, CDR2 FQNEAQ (reference sequence). The CDR3 spans 16 residues. The V and J ends lost 5 bases and 5 bases respectively, with 20 bases between them. This sequence originates from a woman in her fifties or sixties with Graves' ophthalmopathy. Sequencing input: blood. This sequence joins TRBV7-9 and TRBJ2-3, with TRBD2 as a possible D gene (6 bases). The CDR3 nucleotides read TGTGCCAGCAGCCCAATAGCGGTTCTGCAGGTAGATACGCAGTATTTT. It is translated as CASSPIAVLQVDTQYF. Supplemented by reference TRBV7-9 and TRBJ2-3, the full variable domain reads DTGVSQNPRHKITKRGQNVTFRCDPISEHNRLYWYRQTLGQGPEFLTYFQNEAQLEKSRLLSDRFSAERPKGSFSTLEIQRTEQGDSAMYLCASSPIAVLQVDTQYFGPGTRLTVL.